This T cell receptor (beta chain) was found in a study of technical replicates of blood from a handful of donors. Trimming removed 0 bases from V and 10 bases from J, with 11 bases in between. The germline CDR1 and CDR2 sequences are SGHDT and YYEEEE. This CDR3 contains 14 residues. Generated by immunoSEQ multiplex PCR, the TCRdb table keeps only in-frame clones and is missing some. In the table there are almost 55,000 clones, roughly 94% of which are singletons. V and J are TRBV5-6 and TRBJ1-6; TRBD1 might be the D (5 bases). Sample: T cells isolated from PBMCs. This TCR was sampled from a human donor in good health. As DNA, the CDR3 is TGTGCCAGCAGCTTGGGGACAATCGGGTCACCCCTCCACTTT. It translates to CASSLGTIGSPLHF.